This entry concerns a single T cell receptor beta chain. Its antigen remains unknown. The study ran its PCR with 60 Vbeta and 13 Jbeta primers. Clones were sequenced by immunoSEQ multiplex PCR, and TCRdb holds only the in-frame ones, with some missing. The data hold about 180,000 clones, with around four fifths observed a single time. This sample was taken from a study of cytomegalovirus exposure and HLA in healthy donors. Study conclusions and caveats: HLA alleles were associated with roughly 17,000 TCR beta sequences in a later analysis at 0.05 false discovery rate.

The V gene lost 6 bases and the J gene lost 7 bases, with 16 bases spanning the gap. The CDR3 consists of 15 residues. Germline V gene sequence: CDR1 SNHLY, CDR2 FYNNEI. The sequence was collected from a man aged 18 to 29 in good health and CMV-seronegative. The chain couples TRBV2 to TRBJ1-6; D perhaps matches TRBD1 (5 bases). The sequenced sample consisted of PBMCs. The DNA for the CDR3 is TGTGCCAGCAGACAGGAAGGGGCGCGGAATTCACCCCTCCACTTT. Amino acids: CASRQEGARNSPLHF.